This T cell receptor beta chain was observed in a study of control samples from healthy donors and cancer patients. Germline CDR1 SNHLY, CDR2 FYNNEI. The CDR3 has 15 amino acids. With V trimmed by 10 bases and J by 1 base, 11 bases remained unmatched. This table comes from immunoSEQ multiplex PCR, and its TCRdb copy is limited to in-frame clones, with some not included. The sample holds more than 95,000 clones, more than 75% seen once. The chain carries TRBV2 and TRBJ2-7; the match to TRBD2 covers 9 bases. The receptor was derived from a woman in her seventies in good health. The sample was blood. CDR3 residues: CATQDGTSSSYEQYF. Here the CDR3 DNA reads TGTGCCACCCAAGACGGGACTAGCTCTTCCTACGAGCAGTACTTC.